This T cell receptor beta chain comes out of a study of T cell responses to AZD1222 COVID-19 vaccine. Regarding the study as a whole: Repertoire sampling occurred only after the peak T cell response.

Clones were sequenced by immunoSEQ multiplex PCR, and TCRdb holds only the in-frame ones, with some missing. The repertoire includes 140,000 to 150,000 clones, roughly 89% of them detected once, and roughly 5% sits in the top ten. The germline V gene encodes CDR1 LNHNV and CDR2 YYDKDF (reference sequence). The CDR3 runs to 15 residues. J was trimmed by 5 bases and V by 5 bases; bases with no gene match: 11. As for this clone: Its antigen is as yet unknown.

The sequence was collected from an adult in good health. Sample: peripheral blood, taken on day 0 of AZD1222 vaccination. The rearrangement joins TRBV15 to TRBJ2-7, with 8 bases that match TRBD2. CDR3 amino acids: CATSHQTSDIHEQYF. DNA of the CDR3: TGTGCCACCAGCCACCAGACTAGCGACATCCACGAGCAGTACTTC.